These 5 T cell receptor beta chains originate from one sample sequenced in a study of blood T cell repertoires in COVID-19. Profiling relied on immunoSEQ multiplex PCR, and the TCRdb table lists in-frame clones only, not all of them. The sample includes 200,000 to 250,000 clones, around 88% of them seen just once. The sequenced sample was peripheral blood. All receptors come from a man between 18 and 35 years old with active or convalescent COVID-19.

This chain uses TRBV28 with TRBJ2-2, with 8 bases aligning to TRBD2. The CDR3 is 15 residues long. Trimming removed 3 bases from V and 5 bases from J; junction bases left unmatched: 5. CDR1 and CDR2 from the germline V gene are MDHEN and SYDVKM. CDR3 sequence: CASSFFSGETGELFF. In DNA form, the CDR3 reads TGTGCCAGCAGTTTCTTTAGCGGGGAGACCGGGGAGCTGTTTTTT.

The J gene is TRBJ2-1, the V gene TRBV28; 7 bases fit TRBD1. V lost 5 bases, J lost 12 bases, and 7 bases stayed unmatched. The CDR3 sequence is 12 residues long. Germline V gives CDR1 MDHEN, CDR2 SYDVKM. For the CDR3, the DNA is TGTGCCAGCAGTGCAGGGACAGTTGGGCAGTTCTTC. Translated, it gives CASSAGTVGQFF.

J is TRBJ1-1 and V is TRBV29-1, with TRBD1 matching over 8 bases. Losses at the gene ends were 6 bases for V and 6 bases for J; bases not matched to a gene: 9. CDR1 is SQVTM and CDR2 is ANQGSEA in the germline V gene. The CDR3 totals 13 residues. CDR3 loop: CSVLTGAGAEAFF. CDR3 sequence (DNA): TGCAGCGTCTTGACAGGGGCTGGGGCTGAAGCTTTCTTT.

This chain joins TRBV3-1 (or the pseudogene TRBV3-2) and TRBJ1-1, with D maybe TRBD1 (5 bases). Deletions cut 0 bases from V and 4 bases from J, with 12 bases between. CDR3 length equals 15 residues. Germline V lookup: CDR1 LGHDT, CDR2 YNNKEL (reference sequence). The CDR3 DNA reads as TGTGCCAGCAGCCAAGAAGGGGTGTTGGGCACTGAAGCTTTCTTT. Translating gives CASSQEGVLGTEAFF.

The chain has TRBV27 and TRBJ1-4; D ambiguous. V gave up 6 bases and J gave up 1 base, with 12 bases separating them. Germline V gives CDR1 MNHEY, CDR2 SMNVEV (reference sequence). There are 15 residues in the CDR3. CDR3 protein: CASSPPGETNEKLFF. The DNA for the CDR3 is TGTGCCAGCAGCCCCCCCGGGGAAACTAATGAAAAACTGTTTTTT.